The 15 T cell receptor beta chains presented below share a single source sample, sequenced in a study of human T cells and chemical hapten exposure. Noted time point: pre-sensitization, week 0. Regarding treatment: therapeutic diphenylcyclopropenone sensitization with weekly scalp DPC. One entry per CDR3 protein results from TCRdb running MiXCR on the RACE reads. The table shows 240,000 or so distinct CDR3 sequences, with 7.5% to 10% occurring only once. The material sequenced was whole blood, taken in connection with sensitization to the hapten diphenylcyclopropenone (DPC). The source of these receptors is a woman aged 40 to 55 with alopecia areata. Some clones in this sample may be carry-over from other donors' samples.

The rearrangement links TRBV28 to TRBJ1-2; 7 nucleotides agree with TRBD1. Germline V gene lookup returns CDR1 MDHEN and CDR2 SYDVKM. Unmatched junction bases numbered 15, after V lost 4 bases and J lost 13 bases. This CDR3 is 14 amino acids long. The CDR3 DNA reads TGTGCCAGCAGTTCTTCAGGGGGTCCATTTGAATGCACCTTC. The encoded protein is CASSSSGGPFECTF.

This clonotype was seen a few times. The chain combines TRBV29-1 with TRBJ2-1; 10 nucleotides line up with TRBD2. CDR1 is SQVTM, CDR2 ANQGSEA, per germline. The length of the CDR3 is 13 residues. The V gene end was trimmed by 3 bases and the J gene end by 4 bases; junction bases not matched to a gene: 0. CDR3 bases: TGCAGCGTTGAGACTAGCGGGTACAATGAGCAGTTCTTC. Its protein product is CSVETSGYNEQFF.

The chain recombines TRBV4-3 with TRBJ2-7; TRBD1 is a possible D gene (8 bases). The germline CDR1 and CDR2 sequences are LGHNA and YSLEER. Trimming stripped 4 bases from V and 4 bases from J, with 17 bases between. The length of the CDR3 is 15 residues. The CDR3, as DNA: TGCGCCAGCAGCCCCACCTTACAGGGGGGGTACGAGCAGTACTTC. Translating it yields CASSPTLQGGYEQYF.

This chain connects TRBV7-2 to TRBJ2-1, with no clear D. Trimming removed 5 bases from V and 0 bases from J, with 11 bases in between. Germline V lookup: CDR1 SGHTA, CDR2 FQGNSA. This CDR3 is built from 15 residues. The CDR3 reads CASSPVSLSYNEQFF. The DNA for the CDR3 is TGTGCCAGCAGCCCGGTATCCCTCTCCTACAATGAGCAGTTCTTC.

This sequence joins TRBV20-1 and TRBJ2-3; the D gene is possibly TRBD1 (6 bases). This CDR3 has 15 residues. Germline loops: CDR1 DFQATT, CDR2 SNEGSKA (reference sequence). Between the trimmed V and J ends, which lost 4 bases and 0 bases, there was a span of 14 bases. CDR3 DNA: TGCAGTGCTACCAACAGGGTTATAAGCACAGATACGCAGTATTTT. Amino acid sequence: CSATNRVISTDTQYF.

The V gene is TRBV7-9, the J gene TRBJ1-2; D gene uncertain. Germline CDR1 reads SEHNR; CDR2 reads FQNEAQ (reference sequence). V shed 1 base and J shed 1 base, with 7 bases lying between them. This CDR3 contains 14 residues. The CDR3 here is CASSLVHLNYGYTF. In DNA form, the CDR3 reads TGTGCCAGCAGCTTAGTCCACCTTAACTATGGCTACACCTTC.

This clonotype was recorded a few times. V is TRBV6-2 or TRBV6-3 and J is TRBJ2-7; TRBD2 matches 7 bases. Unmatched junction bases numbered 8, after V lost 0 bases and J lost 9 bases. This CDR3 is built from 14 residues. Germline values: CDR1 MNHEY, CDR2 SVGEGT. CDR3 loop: CASSYSAAPGGQYF. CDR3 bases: TGTGCCAGCAGTTACTCGGCAGCGCCGGGGGGGCAGTACTTC.

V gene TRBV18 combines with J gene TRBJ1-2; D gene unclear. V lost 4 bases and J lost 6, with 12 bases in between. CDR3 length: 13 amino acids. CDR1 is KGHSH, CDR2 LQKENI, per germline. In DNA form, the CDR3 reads TGTGCCAGCTCACGGGAGGGATCAGATGGCTACACCTTC. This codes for CASSREGSDGYTF.

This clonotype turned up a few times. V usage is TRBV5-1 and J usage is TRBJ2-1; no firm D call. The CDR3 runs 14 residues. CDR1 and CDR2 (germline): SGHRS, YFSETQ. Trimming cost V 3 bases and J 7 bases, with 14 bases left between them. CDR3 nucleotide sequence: TGCGCCAGCAGCTCCCGGCCCCAGCGAAATGAGCAGTTCTTC. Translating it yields CASSSRPQRNEQFF.

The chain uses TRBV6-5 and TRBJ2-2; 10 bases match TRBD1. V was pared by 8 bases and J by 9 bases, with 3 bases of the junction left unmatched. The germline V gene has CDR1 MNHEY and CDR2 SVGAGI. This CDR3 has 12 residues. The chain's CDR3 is CASGGQGRELFF. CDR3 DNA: TGTGCCAGCGGGGGACAGGGGCGGGAGCTGTTTTTT.

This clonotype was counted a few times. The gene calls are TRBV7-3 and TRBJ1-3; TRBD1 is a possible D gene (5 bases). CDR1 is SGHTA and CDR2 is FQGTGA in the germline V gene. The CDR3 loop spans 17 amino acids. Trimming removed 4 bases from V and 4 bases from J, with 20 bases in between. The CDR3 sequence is CASSSFRMGRIGNTIYF. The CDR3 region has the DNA TGTGCCAGCAGCTCCTTTCGGATGGGGCGGATCGGAAACACCATATATTTT.

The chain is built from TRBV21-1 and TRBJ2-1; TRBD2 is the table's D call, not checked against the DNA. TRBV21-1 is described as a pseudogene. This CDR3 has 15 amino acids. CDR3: CASSKEVGLWNEQFF. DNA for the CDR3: TGTGCCAGCAGCAAAGAAGTGGGCCTCTGGAATGAGCAGTTCTTC.

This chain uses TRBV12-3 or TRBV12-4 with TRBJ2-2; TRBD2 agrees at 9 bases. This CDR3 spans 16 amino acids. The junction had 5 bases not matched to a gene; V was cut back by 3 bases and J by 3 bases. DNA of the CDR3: TGTGCCAGCAGTTTTAACCTAGCGGGGTACACCGGGGAGCTGTTTTTT. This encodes CASSFNLAGYTGELFF.

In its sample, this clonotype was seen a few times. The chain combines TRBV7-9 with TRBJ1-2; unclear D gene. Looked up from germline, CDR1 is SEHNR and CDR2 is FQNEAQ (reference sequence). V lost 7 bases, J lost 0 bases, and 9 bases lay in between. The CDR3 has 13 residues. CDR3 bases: TGTGCCAGCACCATCGGGGCTAACTATGGCTACACCTTC. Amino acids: CASTIGANYGYTF.

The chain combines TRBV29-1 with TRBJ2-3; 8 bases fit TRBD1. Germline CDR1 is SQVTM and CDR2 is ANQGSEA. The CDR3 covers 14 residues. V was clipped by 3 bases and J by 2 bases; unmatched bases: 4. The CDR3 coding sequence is TGCAGCGTTGAGGCGGACAGGGCCACAGATACGCAGTATTTT. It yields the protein CSVEADRATDTQYF.